This TCR beta chain was sequenced in a study of T cell responses to AZD1222 COVID-19 vaccine. Concerning this clone: Antigen specificity is unknown.

Study results and caveats: Per reports, nearly half of all spike-specific TCRs target regions that are unmutated in variants. Donors in the cohort were predominantly white British and more often female, and clonal diversity was possibly underestimated. When two AZD1222 doses had been given, Spike-specific TCR breadth and depth rose.

CDR3 length: 14 residues. V dropped 4 bases and J dropped 5; count of bases not matched to a gene: 5. Germline loops: CDR1 MNHEY, CDR2 SVGAGI. Here immunoSEQ multiplex PCR was the method, and the copy in TCRdb shows in-frame clones only, minus some. The sample includes over 150,000 clones, around 88% of them seen just once. This clonotype originated in an adult in good health. The chain couples TRBV6-5 to TRBJ2-7; 10 bases are a match to TRBD1. The starting material was peripheral blood, obtained on day 0 of AZD1222 vaccination. Here the CDR3 DNA reads TGTGCCAGCAGTTTGACAGGGGGCATCCACGAGCAGTACTTC. It translates to CASSLTGGIHEQYF.